Each of the 9 T cell receptor beta chains below was sequenced from the same sample in a study of blood T cell repertoires in COVID-19. Clones were read by immunoSEQ multiplex PCR, and TCRdb kept only the in-frame ones, dropping some. The sample consists of some 80,000 clones, approximately 79% of them appearing once. Sequencing was carried out using peripheral blood. Receptors originate from an elderly woman with active or convalescent COVID-19.

This clone was counted a few times. The chain couples TRBV7-2 to TRBJ1-5, with TRBD1 matching over 7 bases. CDR1 is SGHTA and CDR2 is FQGNSA in the germline V gene. Trimming took 3 bases from V and 6 from J; bases not matched to a gene: 11. CDR3 length: 16 residues. The chain's CDR3 is CASSFWGRGSGQPQHF. The DNA of the CDR3 is TGTGCCAGCAGCTTCTGGGGCAGGGGGTCGGGTCAGCCCCAGCATTTT.

The chain uses TRBV6-5 and TRBJ1-5, with a tentative D call TRBD1 (5 bases). Trimming removed 2 bases from V and 1 base from J, with 9 bases in between. Germline CDR1 and CDR2: MNHEY and SVGAGI. The CDR3 runs to 15 residues. Here the CDR3 reads CASSYEGASNQPQHF. DNA for the CDR3: TGTGCCAGCAGTTACGAAGGGGCGAGCAATCAGCCCCAGCATTTT.

CDR3 sequence (DNA): TGTGCCAGCAGCTCCGCCGGGGGTCTTCAATCCATAACTGAGCAGTTCTTC. This translates into CASSSAGGLQSITEQFF. The chain uses TRBV6-4 and TRBJ2-1; a possible D gene is TRBD2 (6 bases). This CDR3 contains 17 residues. Trimming shortened V by 6 bases and J by 9 bases, and 27 bases separated the two germline ends. In germline, CDR1 is MRHNA, CDR2 SNTAGT.

The count of this clone is one. Germline and junction disagree at one end, which may indicate a read error. The genes are TRBV19 and TRBJ1-5; no definite D call. The CDR3 loop spans 13 amino acids. Germline V gene sequence: CDR1 LNHDA, CDR2 SQIVND (reference sequence). The CDR3 loop reads CASNGRSNQPQHF. For the CDR3, the DNA is TGTGCCAGTAATGGTCGGAGCAACCAGCCCCAGCATTTT.

This clone was observed once. The CDR3 is CASSPATGGGNQPQHF. Written as DNA, the CDR3 is TGCGCCAGCAGCCCTGCAACAGGGGGTGGCAATCAGCCCCAGCATTTT. The rearrangement links TRBV5-1 to TRBJ1-5; TRBD1 agrees at 8 bases. The CDR3 loop spans 16 amino acids. The germline V gene has CDR1 SGHRS and CDR2 YFSETQ. V trimming: 4 bases; J trimming: 2 bases; junction bases outside the gene matches: 8.

CDR3 nucleotide sequence: TGTGCCAGCAGTTTCCTTGGACTAGCTATTGCCTACAATGAGCAGTTCTTC. Its translation: CASSFLGLAIAYNEQFF. V is TRBV27 and J is TRBJ2-1; 8 bases are a match to TRBD2. The CDR3 is 17 residues long. V lost 3 bases to trimming and J lost 2 bases; unmatched junction nucleotides: 9. Per the germline V gene, CDR1 is MNHEY and CDR2 is SMNVEV (reference sequence).

This chain joins TRBV5-1 and TRBJ1-1; D unclear. Trimming pared 6 bases from V and 0 bases from J, leaving 9 bases between. The CDR3 extends over 13 amino acids. Germline CDR1 reads SGHRS; CDR2 reads YFSETQ. This chain's CDR3 is CASNRELNTEAFF. The CDR3 coding sequence is TGCGCCAGCAATCGTGAGTTGAACACTGAAGCTTTCTTT. The full variable domain, rest sourced from reference TRBV5-1 and TRBJ1-1, is KAGVTQTPRYLIKTRGQQVTLSCSPISGHRSVSWYQQTPGQGLQFLFEYFSETQRNKGNFPGRFSGRQFSNSRSEMNVSTLELGDSALYLCASNRELNTEAFFGQGTRLTVV.

CDR3 protein: CASSIDPRGSSYGYTF. In nucleotides, the CDR3 is TGTGCCAGTAGTATAGACCCGCGAGGTTCGAGCTATGGCTACACCTTC. The rearrangement uses TRBV19 and TRBJ1-2; D call uncertain. This CDR3 contains 16 residues. Germline V gene sequence: CDR1 LNHDA, CDR2 SQIVND (reference sequence). The ends were cut back, 0 bases at V and 4 bases at J, with 15 bases in the middle.

The V call is TRBV20-1, the J call TRBJ2-3; 9 bases line up with TRBD2. The germline gives CDR1 DFQATT, CDR2 SNEGSKA (reference sequence). CDR3 length: 14 residues. V lost 3 bases, J lost 3 bases, and 4 bases stayed unmatched. DNA for the CDR3: TGCAGTGCTAGTAAAAGCGGGGGGACAGATACGCAGTATTTT. Its translation is CSASKSGGTDTQYF.